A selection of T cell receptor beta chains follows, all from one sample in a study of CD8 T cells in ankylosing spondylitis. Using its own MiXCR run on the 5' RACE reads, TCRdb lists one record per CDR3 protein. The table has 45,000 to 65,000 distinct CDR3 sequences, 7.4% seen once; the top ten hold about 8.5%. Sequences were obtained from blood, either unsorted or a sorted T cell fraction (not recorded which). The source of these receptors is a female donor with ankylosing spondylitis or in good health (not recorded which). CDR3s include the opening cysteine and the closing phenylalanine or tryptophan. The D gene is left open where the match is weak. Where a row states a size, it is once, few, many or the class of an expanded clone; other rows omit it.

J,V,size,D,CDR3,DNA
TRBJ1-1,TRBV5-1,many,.,CASSLDGGVNTEAFF,TGCGCCAGCAGCTTGGATGGGGGAGTGAACACTGAAGCTTTCTTT
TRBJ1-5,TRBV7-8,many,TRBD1,CASSLAMWTGAPQPQHF,TGTGCCAGCAGCTTAGCGATGTGGACAGGGGCGCCCCAGCCCCAGCATTTT
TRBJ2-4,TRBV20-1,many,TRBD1,CSAREPGQGRAKNIQYF,TGCAGTGCTAGGGAACCGGGACAGGGGAGGGCCAAAAACATTCAGTACTTC
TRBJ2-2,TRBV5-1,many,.,CASSLDGELFF,TGCGCCAGCAGCTTGGACGGGGAGCTGTTTTTT
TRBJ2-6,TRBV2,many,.,CASNRDTSGANVLTF,TGTGCCAGCAACAGGGACACCTCTGGGGCCAACGTCCTGACTTTC
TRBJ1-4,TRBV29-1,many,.,CSVVLAGYEEKLFF,TGCAGCGTTGTACTCGCAGGGTACGAAGAAAAACTGTTTTTT
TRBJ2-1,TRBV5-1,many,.,CASSSLVGNEQFF,TGCGCCAGCAGCTCCCTCGTCGGCAATGAGCAGTTCTTC
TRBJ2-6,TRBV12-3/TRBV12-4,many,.,CASSLVDSGANVLTF,TGTGCCAGCAGCCTTGTAGACTCTGGGGCCAACGTCCTGACTTTC
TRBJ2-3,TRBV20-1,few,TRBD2,CSAWTSGGVVTQYF,TGCAGTGCTTGGACTAGCGGGGGGGTCGTTACGCAGTATTTT
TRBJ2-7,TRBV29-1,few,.,CSGRFANYEQYF,TGCAGCGGGAGATTTGCCAACTACGAGCAGTACTTC
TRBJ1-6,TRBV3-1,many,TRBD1,CASSGTGDNSPLHF,TGTGCCAGCAGCGGAACAGGGGATAATTCACCCCTCCACTTT
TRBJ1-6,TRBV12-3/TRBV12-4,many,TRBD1,CASSVRQGKSSPLHF,TGTGCCAGCAGTGTAAGACAGGGGAAGAGTTCACCCCTCCACTTT
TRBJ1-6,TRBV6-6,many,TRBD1,CASSYSLNTGGGNSPLHF,TGTGCCAGCAGTTACTCGTTGAATACAGGGGGCGGGAATTCACCCCTCCACTTT
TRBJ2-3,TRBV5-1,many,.,CASSLVVQGQDTQYF,TGCGCCAGCAGCTTGGTAGTACAGGGTCAGGATACGCAGTATTTT
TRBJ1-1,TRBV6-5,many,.,CASSYRREANTEAFF,TGTGCCAGCAGTTACCGTCGGGAGGCGAACACTGAAGCTTTCTTT
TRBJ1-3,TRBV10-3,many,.,CAITQGINTIYF,TGTGCCATCACTCAGGGGATAAACACCATATATTTT
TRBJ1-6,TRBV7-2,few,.,CASSSGTPGPEGSPLHF,TGTGCCAGCAGCTCAGGAACGCCGGGGCCCGAGGGTTCACCCCTCCACTTT
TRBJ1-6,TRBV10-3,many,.,CAISDKDSDNLHF,TGTGCCATCAGTGATAAGGATAGTGACAACCTCCACTTT
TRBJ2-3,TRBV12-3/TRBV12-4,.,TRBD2,CASRLTSGGADTQYF,TGTGCCAGCAGACTGACTAGCGGGGGGGCAGATACGCAGTATTTT
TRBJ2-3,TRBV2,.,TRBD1,CASSRQGAITDTQYF,TGTGCCAGCAGCCGACAGGGGGCTATCACAGATACGCAGTATTTT
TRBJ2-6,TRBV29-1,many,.,CSVSRDTDSGANVLTF,TGCAGCGTTTCCCGGGACACCGACTCTGGGGCCAACGTCCTGACTTTC
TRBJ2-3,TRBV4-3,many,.,CASSRAPLDTQYF,TGCGCCAGCAGCCGAGCACCCCTGGATACGCAGTATTTT
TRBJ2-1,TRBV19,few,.,CASMGGARYNEQFF,TGTGCCAGTATGGGGGGGGCAAGGTACAATGAGCAGTTCTTC
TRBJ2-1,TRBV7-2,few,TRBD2,CASQTSGGSYNEQFF,TGTGCCAGCCAGACTAGCGGGGGCTCCTACAATGAGCAGTTCTTC
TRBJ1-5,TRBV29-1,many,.,CSVHDGFNQPQHF,TGCAGCGTTCATGACGGCTTCAATCAGCCCCAGCATTTT
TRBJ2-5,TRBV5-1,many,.,CASSRWTGLETQYF,TGCGCCAGCAGCAGATGGACGGGGCTCGAGACCCAGTACTTC
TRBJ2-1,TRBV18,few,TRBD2,CASSPSGLAGNEQFF,TGTGCCAGCTCACCAAGCGGACTAGCGGGTAATGAGCAGTTCTTC
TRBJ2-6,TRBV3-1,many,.,CASSHFVGTSGANVLTF,TGTGCCAGCAGCCATTTTGTAGGGACCTCTGGGGCCAACGTCCTGACTTTC
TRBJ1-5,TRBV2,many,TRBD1,CASSADRDQPQHF,TGTGCCAGCAGTGCGGACAGGGATCAGCCCCAGCATTTT
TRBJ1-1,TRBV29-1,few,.,CSVSTGNTEAFF,TGCAGCGTGTCCACAGGGAACACTGAAGCTTTCTTT
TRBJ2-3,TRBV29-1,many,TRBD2,CSVVKGAGADTQYF,TGCAGCGTTGTTAAGGGTGCGGGGGCAGATACGCAGTATTTT
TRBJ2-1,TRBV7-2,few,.,CASRQNREGISYNEQFF,TGTGCCAGCAGGCAAAACAGGGAGGGAATCTCCTACAATGAGCAGTTCTTC
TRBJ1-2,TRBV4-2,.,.,CASSPGLLGVGIENGYTF,TGTGCCAGCAGCCCCGGGCTACTGGGGGTAGGCATAGAAAATGGCTACACCTTC
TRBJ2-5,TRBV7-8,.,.,CASHKRGETQYF,TGTGCCAGCCATAAAAGAGGAGAGACCCAGTACTTC
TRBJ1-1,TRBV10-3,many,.,CAIRSAGTDTEAFF,TGTGCCATCCGTTCCGCGGGTACGGACACTGAAGCTTTCTTT
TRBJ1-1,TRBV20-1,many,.,CSARPPPGHREAFF,TGCAGTGCTAGACCACCTCCGGGACACCGAGAAGCTTTCTTT
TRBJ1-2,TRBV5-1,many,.,CASSRGTDHGYTF,TGCGCCAGCAGCCGCGGGACGGACCATGGCTACACCTTC
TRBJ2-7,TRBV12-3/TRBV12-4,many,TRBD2,CASSRGTSGVSYEQYF,TGTGCCAGCAGTAGAGGGACTAGCGGGGTTTCCTACGAGCAGTACTTC
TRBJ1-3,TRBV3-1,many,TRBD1,CASSQAPRDRGNTIYF,TGTGCCAGCAGCCAAGCCCCCCGGGACAGAGGAAACACCATATATTTT
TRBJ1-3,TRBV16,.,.,CASSQFLGTQAIYF,TGTGCCAGCAGCCAATTCCTGGGAACTCAGGCCATATATTTT
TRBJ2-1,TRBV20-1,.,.,CSARRRTDRHTEQFF,TGCAGTGCTAGGCGGAGGACAGACAGGCACACTGAGCAGTTCTTC
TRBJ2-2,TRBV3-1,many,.,CASSRSGVNTGELFF,TGTGCCAGCAGCCGGAGCGGTGTAAACACCGGGGAGCTGTTTTTT
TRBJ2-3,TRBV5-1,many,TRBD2,CASSLIAGGPDTQYF,TGCGCCAGCAGCTTGATAGCGGGGGGGCCGGATACGCAGTATTTT
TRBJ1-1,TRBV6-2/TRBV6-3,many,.,CASSYTSNTEAFF,TGTGCCAGCAGTTACACTTCGAACACTGAAGCTTTCTTT
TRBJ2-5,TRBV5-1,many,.,CASTRTLETQYF,TGCGCCAGCACCCGGACATTGGAGACCCAGTACTTC
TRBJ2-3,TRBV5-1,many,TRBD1,CASRLGQGSGTQYF,TGCGCCAGCAGATTGGGACAGGGGTCAGGTACGCAGTATTTT
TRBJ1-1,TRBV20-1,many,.,CSASLDRHKAFF,TGCAGTGCTAGTTTGGACAGACACAAGGCTTTCTTT
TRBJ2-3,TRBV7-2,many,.,CASSPPGPGTQYF,TGTGCCAGCAGCCCTCCGGGGCCGGGAACGCAGTATTTT
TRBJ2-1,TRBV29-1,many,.,CSVVGTRGSSYNEQFF,TGCAGCGTCGTCGGGACAAGAGGGAGCTCCTACAATGAGCAGTTCTTC